The 17 T cell receptor beta chains below were found in one sample sequenced in a study of PD-L1 blockade in urothelial cancer. Method: immunoSEQ multiplex PCR; TCRdb's copy keeps in-frame clones and lacks some. The data contain 40,000 to 45,000 clones, about four fifths of them singletons. The sample's time point: peripheral blood 6 weeks after treatment start. Sequenced material: PBMCs, taken around atezolizumab (anti-PD-L1) treatment. The receptor set was obtained from a man between 60 and 75 years old with urothelial cancer.

This chain uses TRBV10-2 with TRBJ2-7; TRBD1 might be the D (6 bases). Per germline, CDR1 WSHSY and CDR2 SAAADI. The CDR3 has 13 amino acids. Deletions cut 6 bases from V and 6 bases from J, with 15 bases between. CDR3 protein: CASSKQGPGEQYF. The CDR3 DNA reads TGCGCCAGCAGCAAACAGGGTCCTGGCGAGCAGTACTTC.

The V and J genes are TRBV7-2 and TRBJ2-5, with D possibly matching TRBD1 (6 bases). This CDR3 spans 14 amino acids. Trimming removed 1 base from V and 7 bases from J, with 13 bases in between. CDR1 is SGHTA and CDR2 is FQGNSA in the germline V gene. CDR3 protein: CASSLDRVGGTQYF. CDR3 bases: TGTGCCAGCAGCTTAGACAGGGTTGGGGGGACCCAGTACTTC.

The chain joins TRBV11-3 to TRBJ2-3; D possibly corresponds to TRBD2 (5 bases). The CDR3 is made up of 15 amino acids. Trimming removed 5 bases from V and 6 bases from J, with 18 bases in between. Germline V gene lookup returns CDR1 SGHNT and CDR2 YENEEA. As DNA, the CDR3 is TGTGCCAGCAGCCCCTCCGGGGAGAGCGCGGATACGCAGTATTTT. It codes for CASSPSGESADTQYF. Supplemented by reference TRBV11-3 and TRBJ2-3, the full variable domain reads EAGVVQSPRYKIIEKKQPVAFWCNPISGHNTLYWYLQNLGQGPELLIRYENEEAVDDSQLPKDRFSAERLKGVDSTLKIQPAELGDSAVYLCASSPSGESADTQYFGPGTRLTVL.

The chain uses TRBV29-1 and TRBJ2-3, with 12 nucleotides matching TRBD1. The V and J ends lost 4 bases and 1 base, in that order; junction bases with no gene match: 9. Germline CDR1 is SQVTM and CDR2 is ANQGSEA. There are 17 residues in the CDR3. This CDR3 is CSVVGTGGGTRTDTQYF. CDR3 DNA sequence: TGCAGCGTTGTTGGGACAGGGGGCGGGACCCGCACAGATACGCAGTATTTT.

This chain uses TRBV19 with TRBJ2-3, with 10 bases that match TRBD2. Germline CDR1 and CDR2: LNHDA and SQIVND (reference sequence). There are 17 residues in the CDR3. V lost 5 bases to trimming and J lost 1 base; unmatched junction nucleotides: 9. CDR3 nucleotides: TGTGCCAGTAGTCGGGCTAGCGGGGGCCTGGGCACAGATACGCAGTATTTT. It translates to CASSRASGGLGTDTQYF.

V and J are TRBV28 and TRBJ1-1, with TRBD1 matching over 7 bases. The CDR3 sequence is 16 residues long. In germline, CDR1 is MDHEN, CDR2 SYDVKM. V was pared by 8 bases and J by 0 bases, with 12 bases of the junction left unmatched. The CDR3 DNA reads TGTGCCAGCGTCTATACAGGGGACGTTTTGAACACTGAAGCTTTCTTT. Translated, it gives CASVYTGDVLNTEAFF.

This clone has just one count. The chain uses TRBV5-1 and TRBJ1-4; D is uncertain. V was clipped by 2 bases and J by 0 bases, with 11 bases between them. This CDR3 comprises 16 residues. The germline V gene has CDR1 SGHRS and CDR2 YFSETQ. CDR3 amino acids: CASSLSSVSTNEKLFF. The CDR3 region has the DNA TGCGCCAGCAGCTTATCGTCGGTTTCAACTAATGAAAAACTGTTTTTT. Together with reference TRBV5-1 and TRBJ1-4, the CDR3 gives the full variable domain: KAGVTQTPRYLIKTRGQQVTLSCSPISGHRSVSWYQQTPGQGLQFLFEYFSETQRNKGNFPGRFSGRQFSNSRSEMNVSTLELGDSALYLCASSLSSVSTNEKLFFGSGTQLSVL.

This chain links TRBV18 with TRBJ1-4, with TRBD1 matching over 7 bases. V lost 5 bases, J lost 6 bases, and 6 bases stayed unmatched. The CDR3 extends over 14 amino acids. The germline V gene has CDR1 KGHSH and CDR2 LQKENI. The CDR3 coding sequence is TGTGCCAGCTCAACAGGGGAAGGGGATGAAAAACTGTTTTTT. Translating gives CASSTGEGDEKLFF.

The gene calls are TRBV19 and TRBJ1-1; weak D call: TRBD1 (5 bases). There are 14 residues in the CDR3. The V gene's germline CDR1 is LNHDA and CDR2 SQIVND (reference sequence). Trimming stripped 5 bases from V and 0 bases from J, with 10 bases between. CDR3 coding DNA: TGTGCCAGTAGTTACAGGACACTGAACACTGAAGCTTTCTTT. Amino acid sequence: CASSYRTLNTEAFF.

The CDR3 region is CASSNRQVSGNTIYF. The CDR3 DNA is TGTGCCAGCAGCAACCGACAAGTATCTGGAAACACCATATATTTT. The chain has TRBV7-9 and TRBJ1-3; D is unresolved. CDR1 is SEHNR, CDR2 FQNEAQ, per germline (reference sequence). The CDR3 is 15 residues long. Trimming cost V 5 bases and J 1 base, with 12 bases left between them.

The chain is built from TRBV10-3 and TRBJ1-2; 10 nucleotides match TRBD1. Germline CDR1 ENHRY, CDR2 SYGVKD. The V segment lost 9 bases and the J segment 6 bases; nucleotides outside the gene matches: 1. The length of the CDR3 is 11 residues. The CDR3 region is CAMGTGDGYTF. In nucleotides, the CDR3 is TGTGCCATGGGGACAGGGGATGGCTACACCTTC.

The chain employs TRBV19 and TRBJ2-3; 7 bases map to TRBD1. The CDR3 extends over 15 amino acids. Germline CDR1 and CDR2: LNHDA and SQIVND (reference sequence). Trimming removed 10 bases from V and 3 bases from J; junction bases left unmatched: 13. The CDR3 coding sequence is TGTGCCACCTCCGGGACAGCCTGGGGTACAGATACGCAGTATTTT. Residues: CATSGTAWGTDTQYF.

The chain couples TRBV25-1 to TRBJ1-5, with D perhaps TRBD1 (6 bases). V was clipped by 4 bases and J by 7 bases, with 20 bases between them. This CDR3 has 16 residues. The germline gives CDR1 MGHDK, CDR2 SYGVNS. CDR3: CASSGSGGAFGQPQHF. DNA of the CDR3: TGTGCCAGCAGTGGGTCGGGGGGCGCGTTTGGGCAGCCCCAGCATTTT.

This chain links TRBV19 with TRBJ2-1, with TRBD1 matching over 10 bases. The CDR3 extends over 16 amino acids. CDR1 and CDR2 from the germline V gene are LNHDA and SQIVND (reference sequence). Germline trimming cut 3 bases from V and 8 bases from J; bases unmatched to any gene: 10. DNA of the CDR3: TGTGCCAGTAGTATTCCCAGGGACAGGGGTCTGGATGAGCAGTTCTTC. As protein: CASSIPRDRGLDEQFF.

The chain employs TRBV2 and TRBJ1-4; D is possibly TRBD1 (5 bases). The V and J ends lost 6 bases and 0 bases respectively, with 8 bases between them. Germline CDR1 SNHLY, CDR2 FYNNEI. The CDR3 has 14 amino acids. CDR3: CASRTVATNEKLFF. In DNA, the CDR3 is TGTGCCAGCAGGACAGTTGCAACTAATGAAAAACTGTTTTTT.

This clone was counted a single time. The CDR3 bases are TGCGCCAGCAGCCAAGGCCCCCTGACAGGGTCGACTGAAGCTTTCTTT. This translates into CASSQGPLTGSTEAFF. The chain employs TRBV4-1 and TRBJ1-1, with 7 bases aligning to TRBD1. Per the germline V gene, CDR1 is MGHRA and CDR2 is YSYEKL. This CDR3 has 16 amino acids. V dropped 1 base and J dropped 5; count of bases not matched to a gene: 10.

The chain links TRBV28 to TRBJ2-7; perhaps TRBD2 as D (6 bases). Per the germline V gene, CDR1 is MDHEN and CDR2 is SYDVKM. Trimming removed 8 bases at V and 0 bases at J, with 14 bases between. CDR3 length: 14 residues. CDR3 nucleotides: TGTGCCAGCCAGAGGGCCGGGAGCTCCTACGAGCAGTACTTC. It codes for CASQRAGSSYEQYF.